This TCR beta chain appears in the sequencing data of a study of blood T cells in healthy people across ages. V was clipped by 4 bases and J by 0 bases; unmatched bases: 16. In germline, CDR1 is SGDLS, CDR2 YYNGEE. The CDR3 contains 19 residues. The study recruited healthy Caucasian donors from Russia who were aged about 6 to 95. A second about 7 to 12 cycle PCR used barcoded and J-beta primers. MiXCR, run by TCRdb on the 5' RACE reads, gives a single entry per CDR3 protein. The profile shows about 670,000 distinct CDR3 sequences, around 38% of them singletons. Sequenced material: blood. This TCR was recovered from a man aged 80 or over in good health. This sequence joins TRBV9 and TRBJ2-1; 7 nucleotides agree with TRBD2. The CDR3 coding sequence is TGTGCCAGCAGCCCACGAGTGGGCGGGAGTGGCCCCTCCTACAATGAGCAGTTCTTC. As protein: CASSPRVGGSGPSYNEQFF.